The 21 T cell receptor beta chains given below trace back to one sample, sequenced in a study of blood T cell repertoires in COVID-19 (dated by TCRdb to the early 2020s). Receptor amplification or capture employed the immunoSEQ multiplex PCR assay. In TCRdb, the immuneACCESS table is reduced to in-frame sequences with V and J assigned. These tables do not hold every clone; where another copy was compared, an unresolved V gene accounts for under half, and the others remain unexplained. This sample holds over 250,000 clones; more than 70% were observed only once. The top ten clonotypes cover just under 1% of the sample. The source material was peripheral blood. These receptors all come from a middle-aged woman who had recovered from COVID-19.

The V call is TRBV9, the J call TRBJ2-7, with D unresolved. The CDR3 spans 12 residues. Germline V CDR1 and CDR2: SGDLS, YYNGEE. V dropped 0 bases and J dropped 6 bases, with 7 bases sitting between them. DNA for the CDR3: TGTGCCAGCAGCGTAGGAACGGGCGAGCAGTACTTC. Encoded protein: CASSVGTGEQYF.

This rearrangement joins TRBV19 to TRBJ2-2; 10 nucleotides match TRBD2. Germline CDR1 is LNHDA and CDR2 is SQIVND (reference sequence). The CDR3 runs 16 residues. The J segment lost 4 bases and the V segment lost 3 bases, leaving 5 bases of the junction unmatched. In nucleotides, the CDR3 is TGTGCCAGTAGTATGGCAGCGGGAGGGGGCACCGGGGAGCTGTTTTTT. Its translation is CASSMAAGGGTGELFF.

The chain is built from TRBV5-5 and TRBJ2-3; a possible D gene is TRBD2 (5 bases). Trimming removed 6 bases from V and 11 bases from J, with 16 bases in between. The CDR3 sequence is 12 residues long. Germline V lookup: CDR1 SGHKS, CDR2 YYEKEE (reference sequence). In DNA form, the CDR3 reads TGTGCCAGCATCCCGGGCCCCGGGGAGCAGTATTTT. It encodes CASIPGPGEQYF.

The rearrangement joins TRBV6-6 to TRBJ2-1; 10 nucleotides align to TRBD2. CDR1 is MNHNY, CDR2 SVGAGI, per germline (reference sequence). There are 16 residues in the CDR3. Trimming removed 5 bases from V and 4 bases from J; junction bases left unmatched: 8. CDR3 amino acids: CASSPQTSGWYNEQFF. CDR3 nucleotide sequence: TGTGCCAGCAGTCCCCAGACTAGCGGGTGGTACAATGAGCAGTTCTTC.

V is TRBV10-3 and J is TRBJ2-2, with 7 bases fitting TRBD2. The junction had 16 bases not matched to a gene; V was cut back by 5 bases and J by 7 bases. CDR1 and CDR2 (germline): ENHRY, SYGVKD. The CDR3 consists of 17 residues. The CDR3 sequence: CAISTRSGGGRGGELFF. CDR3 sequence (DNA): TGTGCCATCAGTACCCGATCCGGCGGGGGTCGGGGCGGGGAGCTGTTTTTT.

This CDR3 is CASSQDPGIVYGYTF. CDR3 nucleotide sequence: TGCGCCAGCAGCCAAGATCCGGGAATCGTCTATGGCTACACCTTC. The rearrangement uses TRBV4-1 and TRBJ1-2; D ambiguous. Germline-derived CDR1 and CDR2 are MGHRA and YSYEKL. The CDR3 is made up of 15 amino acids. V gave up 0 bases and J gave up 4 bases, with 12 bases separating them.

CDR3 sequence reads: CASSPTGLAGGYEQYF. Here the CDR3 DNA reads TGCGCCAGCAGCCCTACGGGACTAGCGGGGGGCTACGAGCAGTACTTC. V is TRBV5-1 and J is TRBJ2-7; 15 nucleotides agree with TRBD2. CDR1 and CDR2 from the germline V gene are SGHRS and YFSETQ. The ends lost 4 bases at V and 3 bases at J; junction bases unmatched: 5. The CDR3 sequence is 16 residues long.

The chain combines TRBV20-1 with TRBJ2-3; TRBD2 is a possible D gene (7 bases). The germline CDR1 and CDR2 sequences are DFQATT and SNEGSKA (reference sequence). Trimming took off 3 bases at V and 6 bases at J, with 16 bases between the two ends. This CDR3 is 14 amino acids long. CDR3 coding DNA: TGCAGTGCTAGTGCTCTGGGGAGGGGGGATACGCAGTATTTT. The encoded protein is CSASALGRGDTQYF.

The chain is built from TRBV12-3 or TRBV12-4 and TRBJ1-2, with no clear D. This CDR3 contains 12 residues. Deletions cut 2 bases from V and 8 bases from J, with 9 bases between. In nucleotides, the CDR3 is TGTGCCAGCAGTTTAACCCCGCGGGGCTACACCTTC. Its protein is CASSLTPRGYTF.

The rearrangement links TRBV13 to TRBJ1-5; D is possibly TRBD1 (5 bases). Per the germline V gene, CDR1 is PRHDT and CDR2 is FYEKMQ (reference sequence). Trimming stripped 0 bases from V and 7 bases from J, with 10 bases between. This CDR3 is 14 amino acids long. The CDR3 DNA reads TGTGCCAGCAGCTTAGGCCCGGGGGACCAGCCCCAGCATTTT. The encoded protein is CASSLGPGDQPQHF. Filled out from reference TRBV13 and TRBJ1-5, the complete variable domain reads AAGVIQSPRHLIKEKRETATLKCYPIPRHDTVYWYQQGPGQDPQFLISFYEKMQSDKGSIPDRFSAQQFSDYHSELNMSSLELGDSALYFCASSLGPGDQPQHFGDGTRLSIL.

J is TRBJ2-3 and V is TRBV5-1; TRBD2 agrees at 8 bases. The germline V gene has CDR1 SGHRS and CDR2 YFSETQ. The CDR3 sequence is 16 residues long. After removal of 4 bases from V and 6 bases from J, the junction contained 13 bases not matched to a gene. The CDR3 spells CASSGGLAASIDTQYF. CDR3 in DNA: TGCGCCAGCAGCGGCGGACTAGCCGCATCGATCGATACGCAGTATTTT.

This chain connects TRBV27 to TRBJ1-5, with D possibly TRBD1 on 6 matching bases. The CDR3 loop spans 18 amino acids. The V end was cut by 2 bases, the J end by 4 bases, with 21 bases between. Germline V gene sequence: CDR1 MNHEY, CDR2 SMNVEV (reference sequence). This CDR3 is CASSLGPPMGRGNQPQHF. CDR3 sequence (DNA): TGTGCCAGCAGTTTAGGGCCCCCTATGGGCAGGGGTAATCAGCCCCAGCATTTT.

Concerning this clone: This same CDR3 is encoded by further DNA sequences in the sample. The chain joins TRBV30 to TRBJ2-3; D might be TRBD2 (5 bases). V was trimmed by 0 bases and J by 5 bases, leaving 6 bases between them. The CDR3 extends over 12 amino acids. Germline V gene data show CDR1 as GTSNPN and CDR2 as SVGIG (reference sequence). CDR3 loop: CAWSVRGDTQYF. The CDR3 bases are TGTGCCTGGAGTGTACGGGGAGATACGCAGTATTTT.

The V and J genes are TRBV19 and TRBJ1-1, with 10 bases matching TRBD1. V lost 5 bases and J lost 5; bases outside the gene matches: 8. The CDR3 contains 15 residues. Germline-derived CDR1 and CDR2 are LNHDA and SQIVND (reference sequence). DNA for the CDR3: TGTGCCAGTAGTGCACAGACAGGGGGCAATACTGAAGCTTTCTTT. Residues: CASSAQTGGNTEAFF.

This rearrangement joins TRBV7-2 to TRBJ1-5; 9 bases match TRBD1. Germline V gene sequence: CDR1 SGHTA, CDR2 FQGNSA. The CDR3 sequence is 15 residues long. The V segment lost 8 bases and the J segment 4 bases; nucleotides outside the gene matches: 9. This CDR3 is CASQTGGTGNQPQHF. As DNA, the CDR3 is TGTGCCAGCCAGACAGGGGGTACGGGTAATCAGCCCCAGCATTTT.

This chain links TRBV18 with TRBJ2-1; 7 bases are a match to TRBD2. Per the germline V gene, CDR1 is KGHSH and CDR2 is LQKENI. The CDR3 totals 15 residues. Unmatched junction bases numbered 6, after V lost 2 bases and J lost 5 bases. The CDR3, as DNA: TGTGCCAGCTCACCAGCGGGACTAACCCACAATGAGCAGTTCTTC. Protein: CASSPAGLTHNEQFF.

This clone was seen only once. This chain connects TRBV6-5 to TRBJ2-1; TRBD2 agrees at 11 bases. CDR3 length: 15 amino acids. V lost 5 bases and J lost 3; bases outside the gene matches: 3. Germline V gives CDR1 MNHEY, CDR2 SVGAGI. The CDR3 protein is CASSQGLADYNEQFF. CDR3 DNA sequence: TGTGCCAGCAGTCAGGGACTAGCGGACTACAATGAGCAGTTCTTC.

The chain uses TRBV7-8 and TRBJ2-1; 10 positions agree with TRBD2. V dropped 1 base and J dropped 4; count of bases not matched to a gene: 16. The CDR3 has 20 amino acids. Per germline, CDR1 SGHVS and CDR2 FQNEAQ. CDR3 DNA sequence: TGTGCCAGCAGCTTAGTTTGGGGCCGGAAGCGGGAGGGCTTGTACAATGAGCAGTTCTTC. Residues: CASSLVWGRKREGLYNEQFF.

The chain carries TRBV3-1 (or the pseudogene TRBV3-2) and TRBJ1-6; 7 bases match TRBD1. The V gene end was trimmed by 4 bases and the J gene end by 6 bases; junction bases not matched to a gene: 9. The CDR3 contains 16 residues. Germline CDR1 reads LGHDT; CDR2 reads YNNKEL (reference sequence). The CDR3 loop is CASSPYPDRSNSPLHF. The CDR3 DNA reads as TGTGCCAGCAGCCCCTACCCGGACAGGTCTAATTCACCCCTCCACTTT.

V usage is TRBV27 and J usage is TRBJ2-1; 10 bases map to TRBD2. With V trimmed by 6 bases and J by 9 bases, 14 bases remained unmatched. The CDR3 is made up of 16 amino acids. The V gene's germline CDR1 is MNHEY and CDR2 SMNVEV (reference sequence). The CDR3 is CASSPSGGRPWGEQFF. The CDR3 DNA follows: TGTGCCAGCAGCCCTAGCGGGGGAAGACCTTGGGGTGAGCAGTTCTTC.

The chain employs TRBV25-1 and TRBJ1-5; a possible D gene is TRBD1 (6 bases). The CDR3 is made up of 14 amino acids. Germline V gene sequence: CDR1 MGHDK, CDR2 SYGVNS. The V gene lost 6 bases and the J gene lost 5 bases, with 14 bases spanning the gap. CDR3 nucleotides: TGTGCCAGCAGCCAAACAGGGTGGTATCAGCCCCAGCATTTT. Protein: CASSQTGWYQPQHF.